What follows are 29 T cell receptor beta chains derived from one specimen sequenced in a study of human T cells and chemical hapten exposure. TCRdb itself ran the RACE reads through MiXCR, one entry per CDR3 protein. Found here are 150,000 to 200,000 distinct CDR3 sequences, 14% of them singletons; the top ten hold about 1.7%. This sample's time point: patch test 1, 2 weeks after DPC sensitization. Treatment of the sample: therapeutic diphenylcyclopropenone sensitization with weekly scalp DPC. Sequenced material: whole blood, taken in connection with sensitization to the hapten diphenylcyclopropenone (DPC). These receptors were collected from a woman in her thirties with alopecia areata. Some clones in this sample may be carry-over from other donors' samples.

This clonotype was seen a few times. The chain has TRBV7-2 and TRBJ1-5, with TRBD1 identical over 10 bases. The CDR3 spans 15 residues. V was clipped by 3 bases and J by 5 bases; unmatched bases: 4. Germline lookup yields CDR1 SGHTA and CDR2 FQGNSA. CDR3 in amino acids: CASSFDRGPDQPQHF. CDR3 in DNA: TGTGCCAGCAGCTTTGACAGGGGGCCTGATCAGCCCCAGCATTTT.

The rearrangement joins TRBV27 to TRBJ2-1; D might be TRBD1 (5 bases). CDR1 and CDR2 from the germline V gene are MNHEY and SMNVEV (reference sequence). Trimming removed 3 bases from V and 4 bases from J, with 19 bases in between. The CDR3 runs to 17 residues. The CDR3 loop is CASSFMVPSRDYNEQFF. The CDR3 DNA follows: TGTGCCAGCAGTTTCATGGTCCCATCCAGGGATTACAATGAGCAGTTCTTC.

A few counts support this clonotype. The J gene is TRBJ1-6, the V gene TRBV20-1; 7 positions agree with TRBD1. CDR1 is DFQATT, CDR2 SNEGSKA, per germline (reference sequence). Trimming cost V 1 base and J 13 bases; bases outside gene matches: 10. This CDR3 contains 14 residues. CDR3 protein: CSARVPGQLYPLHF. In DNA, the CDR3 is TGCAGTGCTAGAGTTCCGGGACAGCTTTATCCCCTCCACTTT.

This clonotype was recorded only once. CDR3 sequence: CASSELKGQGYNEQFF. In DNA, the CDR3 is TGTGCCAGCAGTGAATTAAAGGGACAGGGCTACAATGAGCAGTTCTTC. The rearrangement uses TRBV25-1 and TRBJ2-1, with 9 bases matching TRBD1. After removal of 1 base from V and 3 bases from J, the junction contained 4 bases not matched to a gene. CDR1 and CDR2 (germline): MGHDK, SYGVNS. This CDR3 region has 16 residues.

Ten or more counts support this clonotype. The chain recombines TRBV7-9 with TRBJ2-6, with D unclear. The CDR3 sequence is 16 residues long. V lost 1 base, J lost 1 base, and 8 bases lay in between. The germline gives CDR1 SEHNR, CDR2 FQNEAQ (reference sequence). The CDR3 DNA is TGTGCCAGCAGCTTAGACATTCGATCTGGGGCCAACGTCCTGACTTTC. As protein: CASSLDIRSGANVLTF.

This chain's CDR3 is CASSPSGTAYYEQYF. The CDR3 DNA follows: TGTGCCAGCAGTCCTTCTGGGACAGCCTACTACGAGCAGTACTTC. V is TRBV27 and J is TRBJ2-7; 7 positions match TRBD1. In germline, CDR1 is MNHEY, CDR2 SMNVEV (reference sequence). Trimming removed 5 bases from V and 3 bases from J; junction bases left unmatched: 10. The CDR3 spans 15 residues.

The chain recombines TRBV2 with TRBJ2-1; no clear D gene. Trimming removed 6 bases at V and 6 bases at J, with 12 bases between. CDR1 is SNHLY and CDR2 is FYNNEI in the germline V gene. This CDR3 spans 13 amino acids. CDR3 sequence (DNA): TGTGCCAGCAGCAGAGGAACGGGCAATGAGCAGTTCTTC. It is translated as CASSRGTGNEQFF.

Here the CDR3 reads CAWNSDRVSYNEQFF. In nucleotides, the CDR3 is TGTGCCTGGAACTCCGACAGGGTCTCCTACAATGAGCAGTTCTTC. This chain connects TRBV30 to TRBJ2-1; the match to TRBD1 covers 7 bases. The CDR3 runs to 15 residues. Per germline, CDR1 GTSNPN and CDR2 SVGIG (reference sequence). The V segment lost 4 bases and the J segment 0 bases; nucleotides outside the gene matches: 6. Using reference TRBV30 and TRBJ2-1 for the parts outside the CDR3, the full variable domain is SQTIHQWPATLVQPVGSPLSLECTVEGTSNPNLYWYRQAAGRGLQLLFYSVGIGQISSEVPQNLSASRPQDRQFILSSKKLLLSDSGFYLCAWNSDRVSYNEQFFGPGTRLTVL.

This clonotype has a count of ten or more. The DNA for the CDR3 is TGTGCCAGCAGCTTAACCCGGAATCAGCCCCAGCATTTT. Its translation is CASSLTRNQPQHF. The chain joins TRBV7-3 to TRBJ1-5, with D uncertain. The V and J ends lost 0 bases and 4 bases respectively, with 4 bases between them. The CDR3 extends over 13 amino acids. Germline CDR1 and CDR2: SGHTA and FQGTGA.

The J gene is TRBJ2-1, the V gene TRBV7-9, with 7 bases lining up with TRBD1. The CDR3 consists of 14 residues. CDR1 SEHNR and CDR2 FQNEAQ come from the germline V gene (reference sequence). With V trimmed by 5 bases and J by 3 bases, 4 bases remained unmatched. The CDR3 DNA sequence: TGTGCCAGCAGCACCGGACAGGTCTACAATGAGCAGTTCTTC. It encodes CASSTGQVYNEQFF.

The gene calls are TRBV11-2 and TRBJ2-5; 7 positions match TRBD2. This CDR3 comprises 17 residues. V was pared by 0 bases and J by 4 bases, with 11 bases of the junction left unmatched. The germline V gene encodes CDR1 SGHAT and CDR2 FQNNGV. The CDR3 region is CASSLDALGLGRETQYF. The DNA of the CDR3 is TGTGCCAGCAGCTTAGATGCCCTCGGACTAGGACGAGAGACCCAGTACTTC.

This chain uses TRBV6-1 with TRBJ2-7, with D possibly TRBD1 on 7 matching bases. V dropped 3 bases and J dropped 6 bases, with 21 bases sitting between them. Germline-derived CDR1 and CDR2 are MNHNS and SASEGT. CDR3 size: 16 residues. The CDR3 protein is CASSEVAGRGGGEQYF. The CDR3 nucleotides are TGTGCCAGCAGTGAGGTTGCGGGAAGAGGGGGCGGCGAGCAGTACTTC.

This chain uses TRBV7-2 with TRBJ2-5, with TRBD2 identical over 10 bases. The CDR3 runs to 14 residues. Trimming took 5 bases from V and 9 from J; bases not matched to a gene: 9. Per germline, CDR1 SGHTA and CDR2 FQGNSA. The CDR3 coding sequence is TGTGCCAGCAGCAGGACTAGCGGAAACTCGGCCCAGTACTTC. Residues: CASSRTSGNSAQYF.

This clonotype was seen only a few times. CDR3 coding DNA: TGTGCCAGCAGCGTAGGACAGGGTGGCGGGGAGCTGTTTTTT. Translated: CASSVGQGGGELFF. This sequence joins TRBV9 and TRBJ2-2; 7 nucleotides agree with TRBD1. The CDR3 loop spans 14 amino acids. CDR1 is SGDLS, CDR2 YYNGEE, per germline. The J segment lost 7 bases and the V segment lost 0 bases, leaving 3 bases of the junction unmatched.

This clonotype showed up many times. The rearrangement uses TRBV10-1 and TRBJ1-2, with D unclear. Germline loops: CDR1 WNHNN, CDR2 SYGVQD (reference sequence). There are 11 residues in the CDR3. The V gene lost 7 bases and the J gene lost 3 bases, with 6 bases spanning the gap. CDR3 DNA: TGCGCCAGCACACGGGACTATGGCTACACCTTC. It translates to CASTRDYGYTF.

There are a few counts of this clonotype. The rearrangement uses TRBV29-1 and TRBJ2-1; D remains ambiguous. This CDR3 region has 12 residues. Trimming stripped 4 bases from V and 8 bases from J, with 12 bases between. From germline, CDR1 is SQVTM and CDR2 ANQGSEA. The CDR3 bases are TGCAGCGTTGCAGACGGATGGTATGAGCAGTTCTTC. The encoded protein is CSVADGWYEQFF.

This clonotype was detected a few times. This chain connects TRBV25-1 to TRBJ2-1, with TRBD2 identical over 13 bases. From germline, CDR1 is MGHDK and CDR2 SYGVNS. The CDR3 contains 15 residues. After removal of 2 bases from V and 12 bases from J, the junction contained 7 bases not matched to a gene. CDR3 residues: CASSEIVLAGGGQFF. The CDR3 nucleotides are TGTGCCAGCAGTGAAATCGTACTAGCGGGAGGGGGGCAGTTCTTC.

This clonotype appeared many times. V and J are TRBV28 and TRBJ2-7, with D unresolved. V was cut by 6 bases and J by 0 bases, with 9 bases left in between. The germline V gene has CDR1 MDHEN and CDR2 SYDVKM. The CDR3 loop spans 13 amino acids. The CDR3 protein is CASSPGTSYEQYF. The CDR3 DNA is TGTGCCAGCAGCCCCGGTACCTCCTACGAGCAGTACTTC.

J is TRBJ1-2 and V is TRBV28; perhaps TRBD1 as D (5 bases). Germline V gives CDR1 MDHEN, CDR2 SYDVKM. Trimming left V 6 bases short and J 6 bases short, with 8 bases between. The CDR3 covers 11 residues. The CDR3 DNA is TGTGCCAGCAGAGACAGCCATGGCTACACCTTC. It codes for CASRDSHGYTF.

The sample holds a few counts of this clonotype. CDR3 region: CASSQDEGKGYGYTF. In nucleotides, the CDR3 is TGTGCCAGCAGCCAAGATGAGGGGAAAGGATATGGCTACACCTTC. This rearrangement joins TRBV3-1 to TRBJ1-2; TRBD1 might be the D (5 bases). The V end was cut by 0 bases, the J end by 5 bases, with 13 bases between. CDR1 is LGHDT and CDR2 is YNNKEL in the germline V gene (reference sequence). The CDR3 has 15 amino acids. The entire variable domain, with the rest obtained from reference TRBV3-1 and TRBJ1-2, is as follows: DTAVSQTPKYLVTQMGNDKSIKCEQNLGHDTMYWYKQDSKKFLKIMFSYNNKELIINETVPNRFSPKSPDKAHLNLHINSLELGDSAVYFCASSQDEGKGYGYTFGSGTRLTVV.

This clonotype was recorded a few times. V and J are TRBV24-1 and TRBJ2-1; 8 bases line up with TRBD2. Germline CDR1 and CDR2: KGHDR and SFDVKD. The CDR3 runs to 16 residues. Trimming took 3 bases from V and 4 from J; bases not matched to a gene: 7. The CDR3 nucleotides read TGTGCCACCAGTGATCCAAGCGGGAGCCAATACAATGAGCAGTTCTTC. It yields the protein CATSDPSGSQYNEQFF.

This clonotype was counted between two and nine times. CDR3 sequence reads: CASSYAGTSHETQYF. For the CDR3, the DNA is TGTGCCAGCAGTTATGCCGGGACTAGTCACGAGACCCAGTACTTC. V usage is TRBV6-2 or TRBV6-3 and J usage is TRBJ2-5; 8 nucleotides align to TRBD2. With 3 bases clipped from V and 5 bases from J, the junction kept 8 bases outside the gene matches. Germline assignment: CDR1 MNHEY and CDR2 SVGEGT. This CDR3 spans 15 amino acids.

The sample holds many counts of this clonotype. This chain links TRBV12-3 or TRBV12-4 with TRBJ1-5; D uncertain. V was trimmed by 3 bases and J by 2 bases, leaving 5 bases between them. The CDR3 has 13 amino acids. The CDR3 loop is CASSFSGNQPQHF. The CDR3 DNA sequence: TGTGCCAGCAGTTTTTCGGGCAATCAGCCCCAGCATTTT.

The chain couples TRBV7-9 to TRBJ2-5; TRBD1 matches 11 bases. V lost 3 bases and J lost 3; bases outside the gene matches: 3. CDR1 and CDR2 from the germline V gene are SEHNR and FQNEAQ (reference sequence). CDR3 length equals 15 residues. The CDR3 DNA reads TGTGCCAGCAGCTTCGGGACAGGGGGTGAAGAGACCCAGTACTTC. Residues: CASSFGTGGEETQYF.

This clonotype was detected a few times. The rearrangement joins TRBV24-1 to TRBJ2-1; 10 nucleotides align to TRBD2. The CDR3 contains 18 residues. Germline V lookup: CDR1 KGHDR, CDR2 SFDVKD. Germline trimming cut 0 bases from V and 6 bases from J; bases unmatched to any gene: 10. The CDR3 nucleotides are TGTGCCACCAGTGATTTGCAGTTGGGGGCTAGCGGGAGCAATGAGCAGTTCTTC. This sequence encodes CATSDLQLGASGSNEQFF.

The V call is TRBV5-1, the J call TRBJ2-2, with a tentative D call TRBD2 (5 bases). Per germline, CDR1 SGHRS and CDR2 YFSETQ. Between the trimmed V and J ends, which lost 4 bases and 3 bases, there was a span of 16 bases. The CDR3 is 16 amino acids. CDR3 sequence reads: CASSAVDSLDTGELFF. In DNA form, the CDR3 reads TGCGCCAGCAGCGCAGTGGACTCACTGGACACCGGGGAGCTGTTTTTT.

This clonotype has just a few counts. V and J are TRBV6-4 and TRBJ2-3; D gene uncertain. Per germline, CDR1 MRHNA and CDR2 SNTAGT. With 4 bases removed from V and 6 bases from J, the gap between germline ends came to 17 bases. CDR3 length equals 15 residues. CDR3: CASSVRAHPGDTQYF. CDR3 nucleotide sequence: TGTGCCAGCAGTGTCCGGGCCCATCCGGGCGATACGCAGTATTTT.

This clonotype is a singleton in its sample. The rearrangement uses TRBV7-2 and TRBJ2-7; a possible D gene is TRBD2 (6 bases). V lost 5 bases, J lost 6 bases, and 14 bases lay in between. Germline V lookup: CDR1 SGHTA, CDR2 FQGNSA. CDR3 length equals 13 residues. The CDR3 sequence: CASSPQGLLEQYF. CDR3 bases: TGTGCCAGCAGCCCGCAGGGACTCCTCGAGCAGTACTTC.

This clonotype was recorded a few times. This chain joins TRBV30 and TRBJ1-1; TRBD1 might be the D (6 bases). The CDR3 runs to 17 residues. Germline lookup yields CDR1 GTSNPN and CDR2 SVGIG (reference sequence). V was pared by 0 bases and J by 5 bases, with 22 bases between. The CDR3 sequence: CAWSVLRGEFFRTEAFF. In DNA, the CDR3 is TGTGCCTGGAGTGTACTAAGGGGGGAATTTTTTAGGACTGAAGCTTTCTTT.